This entry describes one T cell receptor (beta chain). These data are taken from a study of blood T cell repertoires in COVID-19. Clones were read by immunoSEQ multiplex PCR, and TCRdb kept only the in-frame ones, dropping some. The sample contains about 73,000 clones, around 83% of which appear only once. Germline V gene lookup returns CDR1 MRHNA and CDR2 SNTAGT. The CDR3 has 14 residues. With 6 bases clipped from V and 3 bases from J, the junction kept 0 bases outside the gene matches. V usage is TRBV6-4 and J usage is TRBJ2-2, with 11 positions matching TRBD2. Sequenced: peripheral blood. The clonotype was recovered from a man aged 45-65 years with active COVID-19. Written as DNA, the CDR3 is TGTGCCAGCAGACTAGCGGGGGACACCGGGGAGCTGTTTTTT. It yields the protein CASRLAGDTGELFF.